Listed here are 10 T cell receptor beta chains from one sample, sequenced in a study of blood T cell repertoires in COVID-19. Profiled with immunoSEQ multiplex PCR; TCRdb holds only in-frame clones, not every one. Among 130,000 to 150,000 clones listed, more than 70% were seen once. Input material: peripheral blood. These receptors were obtained from a human donor in a cohort sampled during active COVID-19.

The gene calls are TRBV6-1 and TRBJ2-4; D perhaps matches TRBD1 (5 bases). With 2 bases removed from V and 7 bases from J, the gap between germline ends came to 9 bases. The CDR3 runs to 13 residues. Germline lookup yields CDR1 MNHNS and CDR2 SASEGT. The CDR3 sequence: CASSEQGGNIQYF. The DNA of the CDR3 is TGTGCCAGCAGTGAACAGGGTGGGAACATTCAGTACTTC.

The chain joins TRBV14 to TRBJ1-6, with D tentatively TRBD1 (6 bases). This CDR3 is 18 amino acids long. Trimming cost V 3 bases and J 0 bases, with 15 bases left between them. CDR1 SGHDN and CDR2 FVKESK come from the germline V gene. CDR3 nucleotides: TGTGCCAGCAGCCAGGAATGGACAGCGAGCTCCTATAATTCACCCCTCCACTTT. As protein: CASSQEWTASSYNSPLHF.

Written as DNA, the CDR3 is TGTGCCAGCAGTGAACCTGGACAGGGGGAGGCTGGGGCCAACGTCCTGACTTTC. It yields the protein CASSEPGQGEAGANVLTF. V is TRBV25-1 and J is TRBJ2-6, with 10 positions matching TRBD1. Germline V gene lookup returns CDR1 MGHDK and CDR2 SYGVNS. V gave up 2 bases and J gave up 2 bases; unmatched junction bases: 6. The CDR3 sequence is 18 residues long.

CDR3 DNA sequence: TGTGCCAGCAGTTACTCGTTAGGGGGCTATGGCTACACCTTC. As protein: CASSYSLGGYGYTF. The gene calls are TRBV6-5 and TRBJ1-2, with D perhaps TRBD1 (6 bases). Germline loops: CDR1 MNHEY, CDR2 SVGAGI. The V end was cut by 0 bases, the J end by 4 bases, with 9 bases between. This CDR3 spans 14 amino acids.

This chain uses TRBV6-6 with TRBJ1-2; D remains unclear. Trimming removed 6 bases at V and 6 bases at J, with 17 bases between. The CDR3 length is 14 residues. Germline CDR1 reads MNHNY; CDR2 reads SVGAGI (reference sequence). Here the CDR3 reads CASSVGGMVDGYTF. CDR3 nucleotide sequence: TGTGCCAGCAGCGTTGGCGGGATGGTAGATGGCTACACCTTC.

This clone was counted a single time. The CDR3 coding sequence is TGTGCCAGTAGTATACTTCAGCGACGGTCTAGCAATCAGCCCCAGCATTTT. Encoded protein: CASSILQRRSSNQPQHF. The rearrangement uses TRBV19 and TRBJ1-5; D is ambiguous. Germline CDR1 LNHDA, CDR2 SQIVND (reference sequence). Trimming removed 2 bases at V and 0 bases at J, with 14 bases between. The CDR3 consists of 17 residues.

CDR3 sequence (DNA): TGTGCCAGCAGTTCACTACAGGGTGTGAAAAGCACTGAAGCTTTCTTT. Its translation is CASSSLQGVKSTEAFF. The chain recombines TRBV6-5 with TRBJ1-1, with D perhaps matching TRBD1 (6 bases). Trimming took 4 bases from V and 4 from J, leaving 19 bases between them. Germline CDR1 and CDR2: MNHEY and SVGAGI. The CDR3 is 16 amino acids.

The chain has TRBV12-3 or TRBV12-4 and TRBJ2-7; D gene ambiguous. CDR3 length: 13 amino acids. V dropped 6 bases and J dropped 6 bases, with 15 bases sitting between them. The CDR3 coding sequence is TGTGCCAGCAGCCCTACCCTCTCCCTCGAGCAGTACTTC. Amino acids: CASSPTLSLEQYF.

This clone is labeled as medium-sized. The chain employs TRBV19 and TRBJ2-1, with D perhaps TRBD2 (5 bases). V was shortened by 6 bases and J by 8 bases, with 23 bases between the two germline ends. The germline gives CDR1 LNHDA, CDR2 SQIVND (reference sequence). The CDR3 totals 16 residues. CDR3 sequence (DNA): TGTGCCAGTAGGTCCGGGGAACTCCTCCATTCCGATGAGCAGTTCTTC. Its protein product is CASRSGELLHSDEQFF.

This rearrangement joins TRBV5-6 to TRBJ1-3; TRBD1 aligns across 12 bases. Germline-derived CDR1 and CDR2 are SGHDT and YYEEEE. This CDR3 contains 16 residues. J gave up 4 bases and V 4 bases, and 6 bases lay outside the gene matches. CDR3 loop: CASSTGTGGYGNTIYF. The CDR3 bases are TGTGCCAGCAGCACCGGGACAGGGGGCTACGGAAACACCATATATTTT.